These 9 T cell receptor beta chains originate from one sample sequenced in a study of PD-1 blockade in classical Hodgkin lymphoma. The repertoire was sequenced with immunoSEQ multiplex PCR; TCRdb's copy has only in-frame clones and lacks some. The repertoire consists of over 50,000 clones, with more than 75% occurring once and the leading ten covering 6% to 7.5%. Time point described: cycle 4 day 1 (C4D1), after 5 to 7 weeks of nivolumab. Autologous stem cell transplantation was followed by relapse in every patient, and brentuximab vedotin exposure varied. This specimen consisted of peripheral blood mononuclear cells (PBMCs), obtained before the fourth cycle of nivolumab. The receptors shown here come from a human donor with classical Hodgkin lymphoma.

The CDR3 region is CASSTKARDSPYQPQHF. Written as DNA, the CDR3 is TGTGCCAGTAGTACAAAGGCCCGCGACAGTCCTTATCAGCCCCAGCATTTT. The chain has TRBV19 and TRBJ1-5, with TRBD1 as a possible D gene (5 bases). CDR1 is LNHDA, CDR2 SQIVND, per germline (reference sequence). V was cut by 4 bases and J by 5 bases, with 21 bases left in between. The CDR3 contains 17 residues.

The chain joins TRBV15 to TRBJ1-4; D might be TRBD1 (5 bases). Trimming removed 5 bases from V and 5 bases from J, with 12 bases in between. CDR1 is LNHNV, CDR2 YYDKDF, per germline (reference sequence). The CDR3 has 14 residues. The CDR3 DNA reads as TGTGCCACCAGCTGGACCGGGACGAATGAAAAACTGTTTTTT. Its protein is CATSWTGTNEKLFF. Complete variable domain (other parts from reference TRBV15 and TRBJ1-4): DAMVIQNPRYQVTQFGKPVTLSCSQTLNHNVMYWYQQKSSQAPKLLFHYYDKDFNNEADTPDNFQSRRPNTSFCFLDIRSPGLGDTAMYLCATSWTGTNEKLFFGSGTQLSVL.

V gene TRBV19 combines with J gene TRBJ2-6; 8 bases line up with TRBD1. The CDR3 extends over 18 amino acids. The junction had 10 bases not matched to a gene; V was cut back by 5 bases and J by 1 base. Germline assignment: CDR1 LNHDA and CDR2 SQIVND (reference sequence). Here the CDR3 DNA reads TGTGCCAGTAGTCCCAGGACAGGGATTGGGTCTGGGGCCAACGTCCTGACTTTC. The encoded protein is CASSPRTGIGSGANVLTF.

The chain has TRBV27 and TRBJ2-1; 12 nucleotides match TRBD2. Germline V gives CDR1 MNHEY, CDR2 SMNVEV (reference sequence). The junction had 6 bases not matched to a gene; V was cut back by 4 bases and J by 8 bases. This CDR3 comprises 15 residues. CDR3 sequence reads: CASSWLAGGPYEQFF. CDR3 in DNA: TGTGCCAGCAGTTGGCTAGCGGGAGGGCCGTATGAGCAGTTCTTC.

The CDR3 region is CASKGTGTRDSPYSNQPQHF. The DNA of the CDR3 is TGTGCCAGCAAAGGGACGGGAACAAGGGATAGCCCCTATAGCAATCAGCCCCAGCATTTT. The genes are TRBV2 and TRBJ1-5; tentative D call: TRBD1 (5 bases). The germline CDR1 and CDR2 sequences are SNHLY and FYNNEI. The CDR3 is 20 residues long. V was clipped by 7 bases and J by 0 bases, with 28 bases between them.

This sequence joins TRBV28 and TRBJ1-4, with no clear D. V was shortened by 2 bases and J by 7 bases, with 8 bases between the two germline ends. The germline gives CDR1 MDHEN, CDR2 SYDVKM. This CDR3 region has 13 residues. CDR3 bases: TGTGCCAGCAGTTTAGAAACCCCTGAAAAACTGTTTTTT. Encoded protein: CASSLETPEKLFF.

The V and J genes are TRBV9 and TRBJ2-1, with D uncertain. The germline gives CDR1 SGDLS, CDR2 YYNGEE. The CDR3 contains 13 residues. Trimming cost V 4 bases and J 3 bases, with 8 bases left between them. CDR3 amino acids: CASSPPSYNEQFF. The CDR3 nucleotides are TGTGCCAGCAGCCCACCAAGCTACAATGAGCAGTTCTTC.

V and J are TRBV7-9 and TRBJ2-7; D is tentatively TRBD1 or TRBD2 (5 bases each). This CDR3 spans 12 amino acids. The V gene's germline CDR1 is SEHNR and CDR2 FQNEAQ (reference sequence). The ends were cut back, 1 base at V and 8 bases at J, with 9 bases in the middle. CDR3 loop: CASSLGGPKQYF. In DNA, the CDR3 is TGTGCCAGCAGCTTAGGGGGACCTAAGCAGTACTTC.

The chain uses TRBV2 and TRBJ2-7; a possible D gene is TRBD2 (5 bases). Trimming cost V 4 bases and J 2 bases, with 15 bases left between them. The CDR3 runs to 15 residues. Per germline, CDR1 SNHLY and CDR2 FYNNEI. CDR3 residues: CASSADGVGTYEQYF. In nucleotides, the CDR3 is TGTGCCAGCAGTGCCGACGGGGTCGGGACCTACGAGCAGTACTTC.